This T cell receptor (beta chain) was observed in a study of CXCR3-negative and CXCR3-positive naive CD8 T cells. Investigators sorted each CD8+ T cell subset in triplicate, taking 300,000 or so cells each time. Naive CD8+ T cells had a CD45RO-CCR7+CD27+CD95- phenotype. There are 13 residues in the CDR3. Germline V gives CDR1 KGHSY, CDR2 FQNENV. Study-wide results and caveats: Naive cells used TRBV-TRBJ genes in much the same way whether CXCR3-negative or CXCR3-positive; memory cells did not. Memory CD8+ cells showed much lower diversity, while both naive subsets displayed comparably high diversity. Researchers report that CXCR3-positive naive cells carry more hydrophobic TRB CDR3s than CXCR3-negative naive cells.

Comment on this clonotype: Its antigen is as yet unknown.

UMI-tagged TRB cDNA libraries were built via 5' RACE. TCRdb reprocessed the 5' RACE reads, keeping one entry per CDR3 protein, no DNA. The sample includes 150,000 to 180,000 distinct CDR3 sequences. The source of this sequence is a human donor in good health. Some clones in this sample may be carry-over from other donors' samples. V usage is TRBV16 and J usage is TRBJ2-1; TCRdb's D call, TRBD1, is unchecked because there is no DNA. Specimen: naive CXCR3+ CD8+ T cells from blood. The subset is: CD45RO-CCR7+CD27+CD95- naive CD8+ T cells expressing CXCR3 (TNR3+). The CDR3 loop reads CASSQSRSHEQFF.